Below are 13 T cell receptor beta chains sequenced from a single sample in a study of cytomegalovirus exposure and HLA in healthy donors. The PCR employed 60 Vbeta primers together with 13 Jbeta primers. Profiled with immunoSEQ multiplex PCR; TCRdb holds only in-frame clones, not every one. Across 150,000 or so clones, the top ten clones capture 2% to 2.5% of the sample. Material for sequencing was PBMCs. These receptors were collected from a man aged 30 to 45 in good health and CMV-seronegative.

The chain employs TRBV9 and TRBJ2-1; 9 nucleotides line up with TRBD2. J gave up 8 bases and V 2 bases, and 5 bases lay outside the gene matches. Germline V CDR1 and CDR2: SGDLS, YYNGEE. CDR3 length: 14 amino acids. CDR3 DNA: TGTGCCAGCAGCGTGCGGGAGGGCGCATATGAGCAGTTCTTC. Translating it yields CASSVREGAYEQFF.

The chain joins TRBV5-1 to TRBJ1-1, with 7 bases aligning to TRBD1. The germline V gene encodes CDR1 SGHRS and CDR2 YFSETQ. V shed 5 bases, J shed 3 bases, and the junction held 7 bases outside the gene matches. The CDR3 loop spans 14 amino acids. Written as DNA, the CDR3 is TGCGCCAGCAGTTCCGACAGGGCGGACACTGAAGCTTTCTTT. Translation: CASSSDRADTEAFF.

V is TRBV7-6 and J is TRBJ2-7; TRBD2 might be the D (6 bases). Trimming took 5 bases from V and 5 from J, leaving 19 bases between them. This CDR3 has 15 residues. The germline CDR1 and CDR2 sequences are SGHVS and FNYEAQ. The CDR3 here is CASSPRVGSYHEQYF. The CDR3 DNA reads as TGTGCCAGCAGCCCACGGGTCGGGAGTTATCACGAGCAGTACTTC.

The chain recombines TRBV4-3 with TRBJ2-1; TRBD2 agrees at 10 bases. Germline V lookup: CDR1 LGHNA, CDR2 YSLEER. V lost 3 bases to trimming and J lost 7 bases; unmatched junction nucleotides: 6. CDR3 length: 15 residues. The CDR3 is CASSQPGLAENEQFF. CDR3 DNA: TGCGCCAGCAGCCAGCCCGGACTAGCGGAGAATGAGCAGTTCTTC.

This sequence joins TRBV7-2 and TRBJ2-7; 9 nucleotides agree with TRBD2. This CDR3 comprises 17 residues. Looked up from germline, CDR1 is SGHTA and CDR2 is FQGNSA. V shed 2 bases, J shed 1 base, and the junction held 9 bases outside the gene matches. CDR3 loop: CASSLNDLAGISYEQYF. CDR3 in DNA: TGTGCCAGCAGCTTAAATGATCTAGCGGGGATTTCCTACGAGCAGTACTTC.

V usage is TRBV7-9 and J usage is TRBJ2-1; 8 bases agree with TRBD1. The CDR3 consists of 16 residues. Germline V CDR1 and CDR2: SEHNR, FQNEAQ (reference sequence). V shed 4 bases, J shed 0 bases, and the junction held 5 bases outside the gene matches. The CDR3 protein is CASSSPGGGSYNEQFF. The DNA of the CDR3 is TGTGCCAGCAGCTCCCCAGGGGGCGGCTCCTACAATGAGCAGTTCTTC. The complete variable domain, with remaining parts taken from reference TRBV7-9 and TRBJ2-1, reads DTGVSQNPRHKITKRGQNVTFRCDPISEHNRLYWYRQTLGQGPEFLTYFQNEAQLEKSRLLSDRFSAERPKGSFSTLEIQRTEQGDSAMYLCASSSPGGGSYNEQFFGPGTRLTVL.

CDR3 loop: CASGIGSMAYEQYF. CDR3 DNA sequence: TGTGCTAGTGGCATCGGGAGTATGGCCTACGAGCAGTACTTC. The chain recombines TRBV12-5 with TRBJ2-7; weak D call: TRBD2 (6 bases). The V gene's germline CDR1 is LGHNT and CDR2 FRNRAP. V lost 6 bases and J 2 bases, leaving 14 bases between the germline ends. The CDR3 length is 14 residues. The variable domain in full, with the rest retrieved from reference TRBV12-5 and TRBJ2-7, is DARVTQTPRHKVTEMGQEVTMRCQPILGHNTVFWYRQTMMQGLELLAYFRNRAPLDDSGMPKDRFSAEMPDATLATLKIQPSEPRDSAVYFCASGIGSMAYEQYFGPGTRLTVT.

The chain recombines TRBV27 with TRBJ1-3; the D gene is possibly TRBD1 (5 bases). The length of the CDR3 is 14 residues. Germline V gene lookup returns CDR1 MNHEY and CDR2 SMNVEV (reference sequence). V was clipped by 5 bases and J by 0 bases, with 8 bases between them. This chain's CDR3 is CASSGHNSGNTIYF. For the CDR3, the DNA is TGTGCCAGCAGTGGACATAACTCTGGAAACACCATATATTTT.

This rearrangement joins TRBV5-6 to TRBJ1-3, with 7 bases matching TRBD1. V dropped 2 bases and J dropped 2; count of bases not matched to a gene: 1. The CDR3 consists of 14 residues. Germline V gene sequence: CDR1 SGHDT, CDR2 YYEEEE. The CDR3 sequence: CASSFQGAGNTIYF. The CDR3 nucleotides read TGTGCCAGCAGCTTTCAGGGGGCTGGAAACACCATATATTTT.

The rearrangement links TRBV5-5 to TRBJ2-7; D possibly corresponds to TRBD1 (5 bases). V was trimmed by 3 bases and J by 6 bases, leaving 19 bases between them. CDR3 size: 15 residues. Germline V gene data show CDR1 as SGHKS and CDR2 as YYEKEE (reference sequence). The CDR3 loop is CASSSRVGPQAEQYF. The CDR3 coding sequence is TGTGCCAGCAGCTCCCGTGTGGGGCCCCAGGCCGAGCAGTACTTC.

The chain recombines TRBV27 with TRBJ2-2; 9 bases align to TRBD2. V lost 3 bases to trimming and J lost 4 bases; unmatched junction nucleotides: 6. Germline CDR1 reads MNHEY; CDR2 reads SMNVEV (reference sequence). The CDR3 runs 16 residues. The CDR3 loop is CASSFLAGMPTGELFF. The DNA for the CDR3 is TGTGCCAGCAGTTTTCTAGCGGGAATGCCCACCGGGGAGCTGTTTTTT.

The chain couples TRBV7-6 to TRBJ1-1, with D unresolved. Trimming took off 1 base at V and 0 bases at J, with 6 bases between the two ends. Germline CDR1 is SGHVS and CDR2 is FNYEAQ. This CDR3 has 14 amino acids. The CDR3 loop is CASSLGHLNTEAFF. As DNA, the CDR3 is TGTGCCAGCAGCTTAGGACACCTGAACACTGAAGCTTTCTTT.

The J gene is TRBJ2-7, the V gene TRBV20-1; D might be TRBD2 (6 bases). Germline assignment: CDR1 DFQATT and CDR2 SNEGSKA (reference sequence). CDR3 length: 11 residues. The V and J ends lost 6 bases and 4 bases respectively, with 10 bases between them. CDR3 loop: CSASGTYEQYF. CDR3 nucleotides: TGCAGTGCGTCAGGGACTTACGAGCAGTACTTC.